The source of this TCR beta chain is a study of T cell responses to AZD1222 COVID-19 vaccine. Study context: Pooled together were second doses at about 4 or about 12 weeks.

Turning to this clone: What it recognizes is unknown.

General study points: Only a handful of AZD1222 recipients, several in all, had baseline seropositivity. In the spike-specific TCR repertoire, nearly half reportedly target unmutated variant regions. Regions 160-218 and 743-854 dominated among vaccine-associated CD4 TCRs spanning spike.

This CDR3 region has 12 residues. Trimming at V came to 6 bases and at J to 6 bases, leaving 7 bases not matched to a gene. Germline loops: CDR1 SQVTM, CDR2 ANQGSEA. Data came from immunoSEQ multiplex PCR; TCRdb stores just in-frame clones and leaves some out. The profile shows 150,000 to 200,000 clones, 88% of them singletons. The rearrangement uses TRBV29-1 and TRBJ2-7, with 8 bases matching TRBD1. The receptor was derived from an adult in good health. Sequences were derived from peripheral blood, sampled on day 0 of AZD1222 vaccination. CDR3 region: CSVWTGLTEQYF. As DNA, the CDR3 is TGCAGCGTGTGGACAGGGCTGACCGAGCAGTACTTC.